These T cell receptor beta chains were read from a single sample in a study of blood T cells in healthy people across ages. TCRdb re-analysed the 5' RACE reads in MiXCR, keeping a single row per CDR3 protein. The table has more than 700,000 distinct CDR3 sequences, about half seen once. Sequences were obtained from blood. The receptors here all came from an elderly man in good health. The CDR3 runs from the conserved cysteine through the conserved F or W. The D gene is left open where the match is weak. The size entry is marked missing in some rows and otherwise reads once, few, many or a size class.

>TRBV2|TRBJ2-6|TRBD2|NA
CASRLTSGRASGANVLTF
TGTGCCAGCAGGCTGACTAGCGGGAGGGCTTCTGGGGCCAACGTCCTGACTTTC
>TRBV10-3|TRBJ2-3|NA|few
CAIGDNTTPRDTQYF
TGTGCCATCGGGGACAACACTACCCCTAGGGATACGCAGTATTTT
>TRBV25-1|TRBJ2-1|NA|NA
CASIPPWDNEQFF
TGTGCCAGCATCCCCCCATGGGACAATGAGCAGTTCTTC
>TRBV20-1|TRBJ2-5|TRBD1|few
CSALDRGGIETQYF
TGCAGTGCTCTCGACAGGGGCGGTATAGAGACCCAGTACTTC
>TRBV6-2/TRBV6-3|TRBJ2-3|TRBD1|few
CASRNRGSTDTQYF
TGTGCCAGCAGGAACAGGGGTAGCACAGATACGCAGTATTTT
>TRBV7-2|TRBJ2-3|NA|NA
CASQFRRGIDTQYF
TGTGCCAGCCAGTTCCGGAGGGGAATAGATACGCAGTATTTT
>TRBV14|TRBJ2-7|TRBD1|NA
CASSQDRGSSYNEQYF
TGTGCCAGCAGCCAAGACAGGGGGAGCTCCTACAATGAGCAGTACTTC
>TRBV27|TRBJ1-5|NA|NA
CASSRDGYQPQHF
TGTGCCAGCAGCCGGGACGGATATCAGCCCCAGCATTTT
>TRBV6-6|TRBJ2-1|NA|NA
CATSEAEYDEQFF
TGTGCCACCTCCGAGGCCGAATACGATGAGCAGTTCTTC
>TRBV12-3/TRBV12-4|TRBJ2-1|TRBD2|NA
CASRSLAGTYNEQFF
TGTGCCAGCAGATCCCTAGCGGGGACCTACAATGAGCAGTTCTTC
>TRBV29-1|TRBJ1-1|NA|NA
CSGDFDGAATEAFF
TGCAGCGGGGACTTCGACGGCGCGGCCACTGAAGCTTTCTTT
>TRBV7-2|TRBJ1-1|NA|few
CASSLSRTGNTEAFF
TGTGCCAGCAGCTTGAGTCGGACGGGGAACACTGAAGCTTTCTTT
>TRBV29-1|TRBJ2-7|NA|few
CSGSDSYEQYF
TGCAGCGGGTCCGACTCGTACGAGCAGTACTTC
>TRBV9|TRBJ2-1|TRBD1|NA
CASSVGTDYNEQFF
TGTGCCAGCAGCGTCGGGACAGACTACAATGAGCAGTTCTTC
>TRBV7-3|TRBJ2-7|NA|NA
CASSLQGGSEQYF
TGTGCCAGCAGCTTACAGGGTGGATCCGAGCAGTACTTC
>TRBV7-2|TRBJ2-7|TRBD2|NA
CASSPTAGDSYEQYF
TGTGCCAGCAGCCCCACAGCGGGGGACTCCTACGAGCAGTACTTC
>TRBV28|TRBJ1-1|NA|NA
CASSVQSGVIGAFF
TGTGCCAGCAGTGTTCAGTCCGGGGTGATAGGAGCTTTCTTT
>TRBV6-5|TRBJ2-3|NA|NA
CASSTGGSPTDTQYF
TGTGCCAGCAGTACCGGGGGAAGTCCCACAGATACGCAGTATTTT
>TRBV29-1|TRBJ2-1|TRBD1|NA
CSVEDQGQTTYNEQFF
TGCAGCGTTGAAGATCAGGGACAGACGACCTACAATGAGCAGTTCTTC
>TRBV11-1|TRBJ2-1|NA|few
CASNLGGGSSYNEQFF
TGTGCCAGCAATTTGGGCGGAGGAAGCTCCTACAATGAGCAGTTCTTC
>TRBV15|TRBJ2-3|NA|once
CATSTTIRADFTDTQYF
TGTGCCACCAGCACCACTATCCGGGCGGACTTCACAGATACGCAGTATTTT
>TRBV7-2|TRBJ2-1|NA|NA
CASGVAGNFGEIKPYNEQFF
TGTGCCAGTGGGGTGGCAGGGAATTTTGGGGAAATAAAACCCTACAATGAGCAGTTCTTC
>TRBV12-3/TRBV12-4|TRBJ2-6|NA|NA
CASSGSGWANVLTF
TGTGCCAGCAGTGGGTCAGGCTGGGCCAACGTCCTGACTTTC
>TRBV7-9|TRBJ2-3|TRBD2|NA
CASRRTGLAADTQYF
TGTGCCAGCAGAAGGACCGGACTAGCGGCAGATACGCAGTATTTT
>TRBV30|TRBJ2-1|NA|few
CAWNSGVENNEQFF
TGTGCCTGGAACTCCGGGGTAGAAAACAATGAGCAGTTCTTC
>TRBV7-9|TRBJ1-6|TRBD1|once
CASSLGTGSGSPLHF
TGTGCCAGCAGCTTAGGGACAGGGTCGGGATCACCCCTCCACTTT
>TRBV10-3|TRBJ2-1|TRBD1|NA
CAISPRQGWDYNEQFF
TGTGCCATCAGCCCCAGACAGGGCTGGGACTACAATGAGCAGTTCTTC
>TRBV6-4|TRBJ1-6|TRBD1|NA
CASSTGPFGSPLHF
TGTGCCAGCTCGACAGGGCCCTTTGGATCACCCCTCCACTTT
>TRBV15|TRBJ2-7|TRBD2|NA
CATSRDYASGSYEQYF
TGTGCCACCAGCAGAGATTATGCTAGCGGGAGCTACGAGCAGTACTTC
>TRBV29-1|TRBJ2-5|TRBD2|few
CSVAVSGSHQYF
TGCAGCGTTGCCGTTAGCGGGAGTCACCAGTACTTC
>TRBV10-3|TRBJ1-2|TRBD1|NA
CATLEGAYYGYTF
TGTGCCACCTTGGAGGGGGCGTACTATGGCTACACCTTC
>TRBV21-1|TRBJ2-7|NA|NA
CASSRGVRAFFYEQYF
TGTGCCAGCAGCAGGGGAGTCAGGGCATTCTTCTACGAGCAGTACTTC
>TRBV4-2|TRBJ2-5|TRBD2|NA
CASSQVGLAQMETQYF
TGTGCCAGCAGCCAAGTAGGACTAGCCCAGATGGAGACCCAGTACTTC
>TRBV9|TRBJ2-1|TRBD2|few
CASSEGTSGDNEQFF
TGTGCCAGCAGCGAGGGGACTAGCGGTGACAATGAGCAGTTCTTC
>TRBV5-6|TRBJ1-1|TRBD1|NA
CASSATGQGPITEAFF
TGTGCCAGCAGTGCCACGGGACAGGGACCAATTACTGAAGCTTTCTTT
>TRBV7-2|TRBJ2-1|NA|NA
CASSFLAFSYNEQFF
TGTGCCAGCAGCTTCCTAGCGTTCTCCTACAATGAGCAGTTCTTC
>TRBV7-2|TRBJ2-1|NA|NA
CASSLSVITSSYNEQFF
TGTGCCAGCAGCTTATCAGTTATTACGAGCTCCTACAATGAGCAGTTCTTC
>TRBV20-1|TRBJ2-1|NA|NA
CSASSGFTYNEQFF
TGCAGTGCTAGTTCAGGATTCACCTACAATGAGCAGTTCTTC
>TRBV27|TRBJ2-1|NA|NA
CASSPPMRWATNNEQFF
TGTGCCAGCAGCCCCCCGATGAGGTGGGCTACCAACAATGAGCAGTTCTTC
>TRBV20-1|TRBJ2-3|TRBD2|many
CSANSLAGNTDTQYF
TGCAGTGCTAATTCGCTAGCGGGAAACACAGATACGCAGTATTTT
>TRBV19|TRBJ2-2|NA|NA
CASSIAFGLFTGELFF
TGTGCCAGTAGTATAGCGTTCGGGTTGTTCACCGGGGAGCTGTTTTTT
>TRBV25-1|TRBJ2-3|TRBD2|few
CASSAIRTSGTDTQYF
TGTGCCAGCAGTGCGATTAGGACTAGCGGCACAGATACGCAGTATTTT
>TRBV25-1|TRBJ2-5|TRBD2|NA
CASSPFGGDQETQYF
TGTGCCAGCAGTCCCTTTGGGGGGGACCAAGAGACCCAGTACTTC
>TRBV29-1|TRBJ1-2|NA|NA
CSYKTARSYGYTF
TGCAGCTATAAGACAGCCAGATCCTATGGCTACACCTTC
>TRBV24-1|TRBJ2-2|TRBD1|NA
CATSDMGQGVTGELFF
TGTGCCACCAGTGACATGGGACAGGGGGTAACCGGGGAGCTGTTTTTT
>TRBV7-2|TRBJ2-3|NA|many
CASSRTGDTQYF
TGTGCCAGCAGTCGGACTGGAGATACGCAGTATTTT
>TRBV12-3/TRBV12-4|TRBJ2-5|NA|many
CASSLARGVQETQYF
TGTGCCAGCAGTTTAGCGCGGGGTGTGCAAGAGACCCAGTACTTC
>TRBV6-5|TRBJ2-3|NA|few
CASSYSGRRSSTDTQYF
TGTGCCAGCAGTTACTCGGGGCGAAGATCTAGCACAGATACGCAGTATTTT
>TRBV21-1|TRBJ2-6|NA|NA
CASSITGGGSWANVLTF
TGTGCCAGCAGCATTACAGGGGGCGGGTCGTGGGCCAACGTCCTGACTTTC
>TRBV29-1|TRBJ2-3|NA|NA
CSGKDYFTDTQYF
TGCAGCGGCAAGGATTACTTCACAGATACGCAGTATTTT
>TRBV7-3|TRBJ2-1|TRBD1|few
CASSPQHRGLYNEQFF
TGTGCCAGCAGCCCCCAACACAGGGGGCTATACAATGAGCAGTTCTTC
>TRBV4-1|TRBJ2-3|NA|once
CASSRLARRTGTQYF
TGCGCCAGCAGCCGCTTAGCGAGGCGAACAGGTACGCAGTATTTT
>TRBV20-1|TRBJ2-5|TRBD1|NA
CSAPNRDSILLETQYF
TGCAGTGCTCCTAACCGGGACAGCATCCTTTTAGAGACCCAGTACTTC
>TRBV3-1|TRBJ2-7|NA|NA
CASSHRDSYPGEQYF
TGTGCCAGCAGCCACCGGGACTCCTATCCAGGCGAGCAGTACTTC
>TRBV29-1|TRBJ1-1|NA|NA
CSVEAGLNTEAFF
TGCAGCGTTGAAGCAGGGTTGAACACTGAAGCTTTCTTT
>TRBV11-3|TRBJ1-5|NA|NA
CASSPGHNQPQHF
TGTGCCAGCAGCCCCGGCCATAATCAGCCCCAGCATTTT
>TRBV7-8|TRBJ2-7|NA|few
CASSADPGYEQYF
TGTGCCAGCAGCGCGGACCCAGGCTACGAGCAGTACTTC
>TRBV12-3/TRBV12-4|TRBJ2-1|TRBD2|once
CASSSHAGTSGRETQFF
TGTGCCAGCAGTTCCCACGCCGGGACTAGCGGGAGAGAGACCCAGTTCTTC
>TRBV20-1|TRBJ2-7|TRBD2|NA
CSAIGRTSSAYDQYF
TGCAGTGCTATCGGTCGGACTAGCTCGGCCTACGACCAGTACTTC